Listed below are T cell receptor beta chains from one sample, sequenced in a study of T cells expressing NK-cell markers. TCRdb re-called the 5' RACE reads and shows each CDR3 protein once, DNA omitted. The sample features about 260,000 distinct CDR3 sequences, with approximately 0.42% in its top ten. The sequencing input was blood T cells: a sorted CD56 or NKG2C T cell subset, CD4+ or CD8+ T cells, or bulk PBMC T cells (not recorded which). Source of these receptors: a young man in good health. Both conserved end residues are part of each CDR3. The order of the fields is CDR3 length, J gene, V gene, CDR3 protein.

len: 14
j_gene: TRBJ2-7
v_gene: TRBV6-1
CDR3aa: CASNIDSIIYEQYF

len: 14
j_gene: TRBJ1-1
v_gene: TRBV12-3/TRBV12-4
CDR3aa: CASSPRVGNTEAFF

len: 16
j_gene: TRBJ1-1
v_gene: TRBV6-5
CDR3aa: CASSYPRQGVRTEAFF

len: 17
j_gene: TRBJ2-5
v_gene: TRBV12-3/TRBV12-4
CDR3aa: CASSLDISGRARETQYF

len: 15
j_gene: TRBJ2-3
v_gene: TRBV7-2
CDR3aa: CASSPSGVLTDTQYF

len: 14
j_gene: TRBJ2-1
v_gene: TRBV18
CDR3aa: CASSPPGLDNEQFF

len: 15
j_gene: TRBJ2-3
v_gene: TRBV20-1
CDR3aa: CSARDSQGFTDTQYF

len: 15
j_gene: TRBJ2-5
v_gene: TRBV28
CDR3aa: CASSLGTHRLETQYF

len: 17
j_gene: TRBJ2-1
v_gene: TRBV12-3/TRBV12-4
CDR3aa: CASSLRGGTGFYNEQFF

len: 14
j_gene: TRBJ2-1
v_gene: TRBV6-1
CDR3aa: CASSLSGRRNEQFF

len: 15
j_gene: TRBJ2-5
v_gene: TRBV10-3
CDR3aa: CAISSGTTGGETQYF

len: 16
j_gene: TRBJ2-7
v_gene: TRBV6-1
CDR3aa: CASSRVATGLWDEQYF

len: 15
j_gene: TRBJ2-4
v_gene: TRBV12-3/TRBV12-4
CDR3aa: CASSLQGLAKNIQYF

len: 14
j_gene: TRBJ2-1
v_gene: TRBV7-9
CDR3aa: CASSPSDPHNEQFF

len: 15
j_gene: TRBJ2-7
v_gene: TRBV5-6
CDR3aa: CASSRKGGRDYEQYF

len: 15
j_gene: TRBJ2-1
v_gene: TRBV11-3
CDR3aa: CASSLEARVHNEQFF

len: 13
j_gene: TRBJ2-5
v_gene: TRBV20-1
CDR3aa: CSAKEYPKETQYF

len: 14
j_gene: TRBJ2-3
v_gene: TRBV29-1
CDR3aa: CSVEGAEVGDTQYF

len: 16
j_gene: TRBJ2-1
v_gene: TRBV30
CDR3aa: CAWSVPYTGTGAIEFF

len: 16
j_gene: TRBJ2-7
v_gene: TRBV12-5
CDR3aa: CASGLVLGQSFIEQYF

len: 16
j_gene: TRBJ2-6
v_gene: TRBV7-9
CDR3aa: CASSLGFLSGANVLTF

len: 14
j_gene: TRBJ2-3
v_gene: TRBV4-1
CDR3aa: CASSQHIGLDTQYF

len: 13
j_gene: TRBJ2-1
v_gene: TRBV25-1
CDR3aa: CASTHTGGFEQFF

len: 15
j_gene: TRBJ2-7
v_gene: TRBV4-3
CDR3aa: CASSQETRGGYEQYF

len: 13
j_gene: TRBJ1-1
v_gene: TRBV12-3/TRBV12-4
CDR3aa: CASSSGTYDEAFF

len: 14
j_gene: TRBJ2-1
v_gene: TRBV5-4
CDR3aa: CASSISGRGNEQFF

len: 16
j_gene: TRBJ2-3
v_gene: TRBV12-3/TRBV12-4
CDR3aa: CASSRTSGSPADTQYF

len: 13
j_gene: TRBJ2-5
v_gene: TRBV29-1
CDR3aa: CSMTRDLQETQYF

len: 18
j_gene: TRBJ1-5
v_gene: TRBV20-1
CDR3aa: CSARVNAGRDGSNQPQHF

len: 15
j_gene: TRBJ2-6
v_gene: TRBV5-4
CDR3aa: CASSLPGTGANVLTF

len: 15
j_gene: TRBJ1-5
v_gene: TRBV7-8
CDR3aa: CASSLVGHSNQPQHF

len: 14
j_gene: TRBJ2-5
v_gene: TRBV5-1
CDR3aa: CASSLGQQEETQYF

len: 14
j_gene: TRBJ2-7
v_gene: TRBV9
CDR3aa: CASSGLTGYDEQYF

len: 16
j_gene: TRBJ2-7
v_gene: TRBV7-8
CDR3aa: CASSSSSAGARYEQYF

len: 15
j_gene: TRBJ1-3
v_gene: TRBV7-6
CDR3aa: CASSISTGRSDTIYF

len: 14
j_gene: TRBJ1-6
v_gene: TRBV11-2
CDR3aa: CASSLQPYNSPLHF

len: 14
j_gene: TRBJ2-1
v_gene: TRBV9
CDR3aa: CASSVAQVNSEQFF

len: 15
j_gene: TRBJ2-1
v_gene: TRBV20-1
CDR3aa: CSARDLGSGRVEQFF

len: 19
j_gene: TRBJ1-2
v_gene: TRBV20-1
CDR3aa: CSARGPGGQAGTTNYGYTF

len: 13
j_gene: TRBJ2-7
v_gene: TRBV10-3
CDR3aa: CAISVAGGTEQYF

len: 13
j_gene: TRBJ2-1
v_gene: TRBV6-4
CDR3aa: CASGTGSYNEQFF

len: 14
j_gene: TRBJ2-5
v_gene: TRBV15
CDR3aa: CATSREREVETQYF

len: 15
j_gene: TRBJ2-1
v_gene: TRBV4-1
CDR3aa: CASSQAASGTLEQFF

len: 14
j_gene: TRBJ2-1
v_gene: TRBV10-3
CDR3aa: CAISTSGSFNEQFF

len: 16
j_gene: TRBJ2-5
v_gene: TRBV20-1
CDR3aa: CSAPTSGRPLRETQYF

len: 14
j_gene: TRBJ2-1
v_gene: TRBV20-1
CDR3aa: CSAVRDRRWGEQFF

len: 14
j_gene: TRBJ2-5
v_gene: TRBV5-1
CDR3aa: CASSLGGPWETQYF